Following are 29 T cell receptor beta chains from one sample sequenced in a study of blood T cell repertoires in COVID-19. Using immunoSEQ multiplex PCR, the repertoire was profiled, and TCRdb retains in-frame clones only, with some absent. The sample includes around 200,000 clones, 89% seen only once; the top ten take approximately 2.5%. Sequencing used PBMCs or T cells enriched from blood (not recorded which). Receptors were obtained from a woman aged 40-49 years with acute COVID-19.

The count of this clone is one. The J gene is TRBJ1-1, the V gene TRBV7-8, with TRBD1 as a possible D gene (5 bases). The CDR3 is 15 residues long. Germline loops: CDR1 SGHVS, CDR2 FQNEAQ. The ends were cut back, 4 bases at V and 1 base at J, with 13 bases in the middle. CDR3 coding DNA: TGTGCCAGCAGCTCCCCGGGCCAGGGGAACACTGAAGCTTTCTTT. Its translation: CASSSPGQGNTEAFF.

The rearrangement uses TRBV7-9 and TRBJ1-2; TRBD1 matches 8 bases. The CDR3 covers 14 residues. Germline V gives CDR1 SEHNR, CDR2 FQNEAQ (reference sequence). V trimming: 0 bases; J trimming: 8 bases; junction bases outside the gene matches: 5. The CDR3 loop is CASSLATGGRGYTF. The CDR3 nucleotides are TGTGCCAGCAGCTTAGCAACAGGGGGTAGAGGCTACACCTTC.

The rearrangement joins TRBV11-2 to TRBJ1-1; 9 bases fit TRBD1. Looked up from germline, CDR1 is SGHAT and CDR2 is FQNNGV. There are 13 residues in the CDR3. V lost 5 bases to trimming and J lost 8 bases; unmatched junction nucleotides: 6. CDR3 residues: CASSRTGEGEAFF. The CDR3 bases are TGTGCCAGCAGCCGGACAGGGGAGGGCGAAGCTTTCTTT. Full variable domain (outside the CDR3, taken from reference TRBV11-2 and TRBJ1-1): EAGVAQSPRYKIIEKRQSVAFWCNPISGHATLYWYQQILGQGPKLLIQFQNNGVVDDSQLPKDRFSAERLKGVDSTLKIQPAKLEDSAVYLCASSRTGEGEAFFGQGTRLTVV.

The gene calls are TRBV10-3 and TRBJ2-5, with D perhaps matching TRBD2 (6 bases). Germline-derived CDR1 and CDR2 are ENHRY and SYGVKD. The CDR3 sequence is 14 residues long. Trimming removed 0 bases at V and 7 bases at J, with 12 bases between. The CDR3 DNA reads TGTGCCATCAGTGAGTCGCACCAGGAGGGGACCCAGTACTTC. It translates to CAISESHQEGTQYF.

The chain recombines TRBV5-6 with TRBJ2-7, with D perhaps TRBD1 (6 bases). The length of the CDR3 is 13 residues. The V end lost 0 bases, the J end lost 6 bases, and 10 bases lay between the germline ends. The germline gives CDR1 SGHDT, CDR2 YYEEEE. The DNA for the CDR3 is TGTGCCAGCAGCTTGGTGGCAGGGGCCGAGCAGTACTTC. This translates into CASSLVAGAEQYF.

CDR3 DNA sequence: TGTGCCAGTAGTATCCGGGGAACCGGGGAGCTGTTTTTT. Translating it yields CASSIRGTGELFF. The chain is built from TRBV19 and TRBJ2-2, with D possibly TRBD2 on 5 matching bases. This CDR3 is 13 amino acids long. The V gene's germline CDR1 is LNHDA and CDR2 SQIVND (reference sequence). Trimming left V 3 bases short and J 5 bases short, with 7 bases between.

This clone has a single count. The rearrangement joins TRBV28 to TRBJ1-4, with D hard to call. Trimming shortened V by 2 bases and J by 8 bases, and 9 bases separated the two germline ends. This CDR3 comprises 13 residues. Germline CDR1 is MDHEN and CDR2 is SYDVKM. The CDR3: CASSLNRGEKLFF. CDR3 in DNA: TGTGCCAGCAGTTTAAACAGAGGGGAAAAACTGTTTTTT.

The sample holds a few counts of this clone. The chain recombines TRBV11-2 with TRBJ2-7; D possibly corresponds to TRBD1 (5 bases). The V gene's germline CDR1 is SGHAT and CDR2 FQNNGV. V was clipped by 0 bases and J by 6 bases, with 18 bases between them. The CDR3 is made up of 16 amino acids. This CDR3 is CASSLEGVLLSGEQYF. The DNA of the CDR3 is TGTGCCAGCAGCTTAGAAGGGGTCTTATTATCGGGCGAGCAGTACTTC.

The chain employs TRBV5-1 and TRBJ1-1; 9 bases are a match to TRBD1. The ends lost 4 bases at V and 1 base at J; junction bases unmatched: 5. The CDR3 totals 15 residues. The V gene's germline CDR1 is SGHRS and CDR2 YFSETQ. The CDR3 DNA is TGCGCCAGCAGCCTCCGGACAGGGGCGAACACTGAAGCTTTCTTT. Amino acids: CASSLRTGANTEAFF.

The genes are TRBV5-5 and TRBJ1-6; D gene ambiguous. Trimming shortened V by 0 bases and J by 4 bases, and 8 bases separated the two germline ends. Germline CDR1 and CDR2: SGHKS and YYEKEE (reference sequence). The CDR3 sequence is 15 residues long. The CDR3 region has the DNA TGTGCCAGCAGCTTGGCCGCGGTGTATAATTCACCCCTCCACTTT. It specifies CASSLAAVYNSPLHF.

The chain links TRBV7-2 to TRBJ2-2; 8 nucleotides agree with TRBD1. The CDR3 contains 15 residues. The germline V gene has CDR1 SGHTA and CDR2 FQGNSA. J gave up 2 bases and V 5 bases, and 4 bases lay outside the gene matches. Here the CDR3 DNA reads TGTGCCAGCAGCCTAGGACAGGGTAACACCGGGGAGCTGTTTTTT. Amino acid sequence: CASSLGQGNTGELFF.

This chain links TRBV11-3 with TRBJ2-2, with 8 positions matching TRBD1. This CDR3 spans 15 amino acids. Per the germline V gene, CDR1 is SGHNT and CDR2 is YENEEA. Trimming cost V 1 base and J 7 bases; bases outside gene matches: 5. CDR3 bases: TGTGCCAGCAGCTTAGCCAGGGGGCCGATCGGGGAGCTGTTTTTT. This sequence encodes CASSLARGPIGELFF.

The rearrangement links TRBV5-1 to TRBJ1-6, with 9 bases that match TRBD1. The CDR3 runs 14 residues. In germline, CDR1 is SGHRS, CDR2 YFSETQ. V dropped 4 bases and J dropped 7; count of bases not matched to a gene: 3. The CDR3 nucleotides read TGCGCCAGCAGCCGGGACAGGGACAATTCACCCCTCCACTTT. Translation: CASSRDRDNSPLHF.

The rearrangement links TRBV5-4 to TRBJ2-3, with D possibly being TRBD2 (7 bases). V lost 4 bases to trimming and J lost 4 bases, with 13 bases between them. Germline CDR1 and CDR2: SGHNT and YYREEE (reference sequence). The CDR3 totals 14 residues. CDR3: CASSSRGAADTQYF. The DNA for the CDR3 is TGTGCCAGCAGCAGCCGGGGGGCTGCAGATACGCAGTATTTT. Supplemented by reference TRBV5-4 and TRBJ2-3, the full variable domain reads ETGVTQSPTHLIKTRGQQVTLRCSSQSGHNTVSWYQQALGQGPQFIFQYYREEENGRGNFPPRFSGLQFPNYSSELNVNALELDDSALYLCASSSRGAADTQYFGPGTRLTVL.

This clone has a single count. The chain joins TRBV2 to TRBJ1-2, with unresolved D. This CDR3 comprises 13 residues. V lost 6 bases and J 4 bases, leaving 12 bases between the germline ends. CDR1 is SNHLY, CDR2 FYNNEI, per germline. For the CDR3, the DNA is TGTGCCAGCAGCGGAGGCTTGGGCTATGGCTACACCTTC. It translates to CASSGGLGYGYTF.

This chain joins TRBV3-1 (or the pseudogene TRBV3-2) and TRBJ2-1; 10 nucleotides line up with TRBD2. Losses at the gene ends were 1 base for V and 10 bases for J; bases not matched to a gene: 10. The length of the CDR3 is 16 residues. Germline-derived CDR1 and CDR2 are LGHDT and YNNKEL (reference sequence). CDR3 coding DNA: TGTGCCAGCAGCCAAGGGGAACTAGCGGGATCGAGCGAGCAGTTCTTC. It yields the protein CASSQGELAGSSEQFF.

The chain couples TRBV4-3 to TRBJ1-1, with D maybe TRBD1 (5 bases). V shed 0 bases and J shed 10 bases, with 15 bases lying between them. The length of the CDR3 is 14 residues. The germline gives CDR1 LGHNA, CDR2 YSLEER. DNA for the CDR3: TGCGCCAGCAGCCAAGAGGGAAGGGGATCGCGAGCTTTCTTT. It is translated as CASSQEGRGSRAFF.

The chain employs TRBV19 and TRBJ1-5; 7 bases agree with TRBD1. V shed 8 bases, J shed 6 bases, and the junction held 7 bases outside the gene matches. The CDR3 sequence is 13 residues long. In germline, CDR1 is LNHDA, CDR2 SQIVND (reference sequence). This CDR3 reads CASQDREVQPQHF. CDR3 in DNA: TGTGCCAGTCAAGACAGGGAGGTTCAGCCCCAGCATTTT. Looking up the rest from reference TRBV19 and TRBJ1-5 gives the full variable domain: DGGITQSPKYLFRKEGQNVTLSCEQNLNHDAMYWYRQDPGQGLRLIYYSQIVNDFQKGDIAEGYSVSREKKESFPLTVTSAQKNPTAFYLCASQDREVQPQHFGDGTRLSIL.

The chain is built from TRBV25-1 and TRBJ2-3, with 8 bases identical to TRBD2. This CDR3 has 16 amino acids. Germline V gene lookup returns CDR1 MGHDK and CDR2 SYGVNS. V gave up 6 bases and J gave up 0 bases; unmatched junction bases: 8. The CDR3 here is CASSPRGGHSTDTQYF. The CDR3 DNA reads TGTGCCAGCAGCCCACGGGGGGGACACAGCACAGATACGCAGTATTTT.

The chain is built from TRBV9 and TRBJ2-1; 8 nucleotides align to TRBD2. V dropped 0 bases and J dropped 5; count of bases not matched to a gene: 7. CDR3 length: 16 amino acids. Germline CDR1 reads SGDLS; CDR2 reads YYNGEE. The CDR3 DNA reads TGTGCCAGCAGCGTAGCTGCGGGAGGAAGCCACAATGAGCAGTTCTTC. It codes for CASSVAAGGSHNEQFF.

The chain couples TRBV6-5 to TRBJ2-5; D remains unclear. V lost 4 bases to trimming and J lost 13 bases, with 19 bases between them. Germline V lookup: CDR1 MNHEY, CDR2 SVGAGI. The CDR3 length is 13 residues. Here the CDR3 DNA reads TGTGCCAGCAGTTTCTACTTACAACCGACGGGGTACTTC. Its protein is CASSFYLQPTGYF.

V is TRBV10-2 and J is TRBJ2-6; 8 nucleotides match TRBD2. The CDR3 is 17 amino acids. Germline CDR1 and CDR2: WSHSY and SAAADI. Trimming cost V 6 bases and J 2 bases; bases outside gene matches: 9. The CDR3 nucleotides read TGCGCCAGCAGCCCCGGGAGGGCAGGGACTGGGGCCAACGTCCTGACTTTC. Translation gives CASSPGRAGTGANVLTF.

CDR3 sequence reads: CASSQVSYSGGANTGELFF. For the CDR3, the DNA is TGCGCCAGCAGCCAAGTTTCGTATAGCGGAGGAGCGAACACCGGGGAGCTGTTTTTT. The chain carries TRBV4-1 and TRBJ2-2; D might be TRBD2 (6 bases). Germline V gives CDR1 MGHRA, CDR2 YSYEKL. The ends were cut back, 1 base at V and 0 bases at J, with 18 bases in the middle. The CDR3 is 19 residues long.

The J gene is TRBJ2-5, the V gene TRBV25-1, with a possible D match to TRBD2 (7 bases). CDR3 length: 13 residues. Trimming shortened V by 4 bases and J by 4 bases, and 10 bases separated the two germline ends. Germline assignment: CDR1 MGHDK and CDR2 SYGVNS. This CDR3 reads CASSGGGRETQYF. The CDR3 DNA follows: TGTGCCAGCAGTGGGGGGGGGCGAGAGACCCAGTACTTC.

The V and J genes are TRBV5-5 and TRBJ2-7; 9 bases align to TRBD1. In germline, CDR1 is SGHKS, CDR2 YYEKEE (reference sequence). This CDR3 has 14 residues. The ends lost 4 bases at V and 7 bases at J; junction bases unmatched: 9. The CDR3 protein is CASSVQQGAWEQYF. The CDR3 DNA reads as TGTGCCAGCAGCGTACAACAGGGGGCGTGGGAGCAGTACTTC.

The chain uses TRBV7-9 and TRBJ2-7; D remains unclear. The V end lost 0 bases, the J end lost 2 bases, and 5 bases lay between the germline ends. The CDR3 extends over 13 amino acids. Germline assignment: CDR1 SEHNR and CDR2 FQNEAQ (reference sequence). For the CDR3, the DNA is TGTGCCAGCAGCTTAGCCAGTCCCTACGAGCAGTACTTC. As protein: CASSLASPYEQYF.

This chain links TRBV30 with TRBJ1-1; no definite D call. Per germline, CDR1 GTSNPN and CDR2 SVGIG (reference sequence). CDR3 length equals 13 residues. Trimming took 0 bases from V and 4 from J, leaving 9 bases between them. The CDR3 nucleotides read TGTGCCTGGAGTGTACTGTCAGGCACTGAAGCTTTCTTT. Amino acid sequence: CAWSVLSGTEAFF.

This rearrangement joins TRBV11-2 to TRBJ2-5; 13 nucleotides agree with TRBD2. The germline gives CDR1 SGHAT, CDR2 FQNNGV. Germline trimming cut 5 bases from V and 4 bases from J; bases unmatched to any gene: 16. This CDR3 region has 19 residues. CDR3 coding DNA: TGTGCCAGCAGCCCCAAGTTGACTAGCGGGGGGTATTCTGGAGAGACCCAGTACTTC. Amino acids: CASSPKLTSGGYSGETQYF. The full variable domain, in which reference TRBV11-2 and TRBJ2-5 provide the parts outside the CDR3, is EAGVAQSPRYKIIEKRQSVAFWCNPISGHATLYWYQQILGQGPKLLIQFQNNGVVDDSQLPKDRFSAERLKGVDSTLKIQPAKLEDSAVYLCASSPKLTSGGYSGETQYFGPGTRLLVL.

CDR3: CASSLGLAGTYEQYF. Written as DNA, the CDR3 is TGTGCCAGCAGCTTAGGACTAGCGGGAACCTACGAGCAGTACTTC. The genes are TRBV7-8 and TRBJ2-7; 11 bases map to TRBD2. Germline V gives CDR1 SGHVS, CDR2 FQNEAQ. J gave up 2 bases and V 1 base, and 1 base lay outside the gene matches. CDR3 size: 15 residues.